This T cell receptor (beta chain) comes out of a study of PD-1 blockade in classical Hodgkin lymphoma (dated by TCRdb to the early 2020s). Background for the entire study: Nivolumab dosing was 3 mg/kg intravenously every 2 weeks, continuing until either disease progression or unacceptable toxicity. A peripheral blood immune signature of response to PD-1 blockade in classical Hodgkin lymphoma was defined using TCR beta sequencing and CyTOF.

The Qiagen DNeasy kit was used to extract genomic DNA from unsorted PBMCs and from the negatively selected CD4+ and CD8+ fractions. TCR beta CDR3 regions were subjected to amplification by immunoSEQ multiplex PCR with primers that anneal to V and J segments. Amplification bias was minimized using a synthetic immune receptor repertoire, and residual bias was removed computationally after sequencing. Per the authors' processing: Custom Python scripts were used to quantify repertoire diversity as the Shannon entropy index. Unsorted, CD4+ and CD8+ repertoires were analyzed separately, except for combined analyses in which CD4+ and CD8+ sequences were merged in silico. A clone counted as expanded when the clone's frequency after treatment rose at least 2-fold relative to C1D1, and clones undetected at baseline were given a pseudocount of 0.5. Clones with 0 or 1 copy at C1D1 were defined as singleton clones, while clones with 2 or more copies were defined as non-singleton clones. Clones expanded in unsorted samples were labelled as CD4+, CD8+ or unknown by matching protein sequences in sorted samples from the same patient. Wilcoxon tests on paired samples were used to test diversity changes from C1D1 to C4D1. Imported from immuneACCESS, the table was reduced by TCRdb to in-frame sequences with V and J called. These copies leave out some clones; in studies compared against another copy, an unresolved V gene accounts for under half, and the cause of the remainder is not known. The D gene and trimming were derived from the DNA, and the V and J assignments and clone size from that table. A total of about 50,000 clones appear in this sample, roughly 90% of them only once. Around 14% of the sample is in the top ten clones.

Per the germline V gene, SGHTA is the CDR1 and FQGNSA is the CDR2. The cysteine opens and the phenylalanine closes a CDR3 of 18 amino acids. Only CDR3 DNA is held: 54 bases, read in frame from base 1. V is clipped by 0 bases and J by 3 bases, and the sequence between their germline boundaries is 18 bases long. As for this clone: Its antigen has not been determined. No clone much larger than this one lies a single base away; base qualities are absent.

Overall results and qualifications from the work: The study covered only a single clinical trial cohort, and the causes of the repertoire differences, possibly disease activity or prior therapy, were still not defined. Baseline TCR diversity was reported to be lower in newly diagnosed patients than in healthy donors and to be lower still in relapsed/refractory patients. A significant rise by C4D1 was seen in CD4+ but not CD8+ TCR diversity (p=0.0027 vs p=0.16), with the rise being most apparent in complete responders (p=0.02). Lower diversity was observed in patients in whom nivolumab was started less than 1 year after ASCT, and these patients were excluded from later analyses so that confounding by immune reconstitution would be avoided. Trial patients with a complete response had baseline diversity similar to that of newly diagnosed patients, while partial responders and progressors had significantly lower diversity.

The time point label of this sample denotes: cycle 4 day 1 (C4D1), after less than 7 weeks of nivolumab. Every trial patient had relapsed after autologous stem cell transplantation, and cohorts A, B and C differed in prior brentuximab vedotin exposure. A total of under 70 patients with relapsed/refractory classical Hodgkin lymphoma made up the trial cohort, and each patient's best overall response was complete response, partial response or progressive disease. Single-agent nivolumab was administered to trial patients in the multi-cohort phase II CheckMate 205 trial. An independent review committee assessed best overall response by applying the 2007 International Working Group response criteria. Trial PBMCs were obtained immediately prior to nivolumab initiation (C1D1) and on therapy at cycle 2 day 1 and cycle 4 day 1. After peripheral blood was drawn into 8 mL Vacutainer Cell Preparation Tubes, PBMCs were isolated by centrifugation and then cryopreserved.

The receptor comes from a human donor with classical Hodgkin lymphoma. Sequencing used peripheral blood mononuclear cells (PBMCs), obtained before the fourth cycle of nivolumab. This receptor chain uses TRBV7-2 and TRBJ2-4; the D gene assignment is ambiguous. CDR3 sequence: CASSLAPLGRKDKNIQYF. The DNA sequence is as follows: TGTGCCAGCAGCTTAGCCCCTCTGGGTAGGAAGGACAAAAACATTCAGTACTTC.